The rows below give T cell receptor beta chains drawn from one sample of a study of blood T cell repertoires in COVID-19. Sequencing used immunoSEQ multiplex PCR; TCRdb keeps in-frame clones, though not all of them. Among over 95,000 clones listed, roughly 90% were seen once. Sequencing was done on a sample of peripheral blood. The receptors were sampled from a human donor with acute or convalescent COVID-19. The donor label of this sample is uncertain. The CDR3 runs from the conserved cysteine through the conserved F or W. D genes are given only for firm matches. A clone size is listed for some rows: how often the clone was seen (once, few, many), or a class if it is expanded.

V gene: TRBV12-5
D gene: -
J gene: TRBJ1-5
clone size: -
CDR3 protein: CASGLGGGNQPQHF
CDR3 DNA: TGTGCTAGTGGTTTGGGGGGAGGCAATCAGCCCCAGCATTTT

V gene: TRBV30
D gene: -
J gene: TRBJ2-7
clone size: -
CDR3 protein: CAWSRGTVGEQYF
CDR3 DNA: TGTGCCTGGAGTAGGGGGACGGTGGGGGAGCAGTACTTC

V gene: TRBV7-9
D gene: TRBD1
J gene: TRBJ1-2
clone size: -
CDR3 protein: CASSPPGQGYGYTF
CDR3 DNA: TGTGCCAGCAGTCCTCCGGGACAGGGGTATGGCTACACCTTC

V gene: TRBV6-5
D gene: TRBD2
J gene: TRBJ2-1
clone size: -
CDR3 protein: CASSYGAGGTRTEQFF
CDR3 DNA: TGTGCCAGCAGTTACGGGGCGGGAGGGACACGTACTGAGCAGTTCTTC

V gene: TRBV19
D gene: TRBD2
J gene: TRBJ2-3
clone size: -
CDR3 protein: CASSIAGGGLDTQYF
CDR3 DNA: TGTGCCAGTAGTATTGCGGGGGGCGGTTTGGATACGCAGTATTTT

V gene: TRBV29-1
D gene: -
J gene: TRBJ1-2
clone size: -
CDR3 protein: CSYRENYGYTF
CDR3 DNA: TGCAGCTACAGGGAGAACTATGGCTACACCTTC

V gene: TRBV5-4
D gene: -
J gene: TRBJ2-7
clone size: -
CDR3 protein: CASSSNPRQTYEQYF
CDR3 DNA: TGTGCCAGCAGCTCCAACCCTCGACAGACCTACGAGCAGTACTTC

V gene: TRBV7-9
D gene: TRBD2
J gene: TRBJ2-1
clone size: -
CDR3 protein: CASSLTSGNLEQFF
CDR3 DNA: TGTGCCAGCAGCTTAACTAGCGGTAATTTAGAGCAGTTCTTC

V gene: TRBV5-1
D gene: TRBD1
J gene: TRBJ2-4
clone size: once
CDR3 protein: CASSLGLGTELAKNIQYF
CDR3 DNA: TGCGCCAGCAGCTTGGGCCTTGGGACAGAACTAGCCAAAAACATTCAGTACTTC

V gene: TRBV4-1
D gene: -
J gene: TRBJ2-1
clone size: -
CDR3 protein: CASSQADRMYNEQFF
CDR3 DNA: TGCGCCAGCAGCCAAGCGGACAGAATGTACAATGAGCAGTTCTTC

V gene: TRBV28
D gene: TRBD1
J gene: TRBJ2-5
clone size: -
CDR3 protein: CASSHDRGEGQETQYF
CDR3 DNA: TGTGCCAGCAGTCACGACAGGGGAGAGGGGCAAGAGACCCAGTACTTC

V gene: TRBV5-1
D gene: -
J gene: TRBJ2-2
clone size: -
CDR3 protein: CASSFPTISGRTGELFF
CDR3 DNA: TGCGCCAGCAGCTTTCCCACTATTAGCGGTAGGACCGGGGAGCTGTTTTTT

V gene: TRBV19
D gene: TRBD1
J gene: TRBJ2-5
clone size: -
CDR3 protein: CASIGQGQETQYF
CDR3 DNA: TGTGCCAGTATCGGACAGGGTCAAGAGACCCAGTACTTC

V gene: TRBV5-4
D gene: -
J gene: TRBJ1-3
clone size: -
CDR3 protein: CASSRDTGNTIYF
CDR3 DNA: TGTGCCAGCAGCCGGGACACTGGAAACACCATATATTTT

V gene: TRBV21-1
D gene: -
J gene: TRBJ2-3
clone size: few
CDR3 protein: CASSKVGDWPDTQYF
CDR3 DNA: TGTGCCAGCAGCAAAGTTGGGGACTGGCCAGATACGCAGTATTTT

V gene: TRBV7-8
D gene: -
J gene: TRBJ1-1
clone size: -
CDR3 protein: CASSYPGPLNTEAFF
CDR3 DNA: TGTGCCAGCAGTTACCCAGGCCCCTTGAACACTGAAGCTTTCTTT

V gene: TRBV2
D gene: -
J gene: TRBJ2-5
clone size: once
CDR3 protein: CASRTRRGVTGEEETQYF
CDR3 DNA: TGTGCCAGCAGGACCCGCCGCGGGGTTACAGGGGAGGAGGAGACCCAGTACTTC

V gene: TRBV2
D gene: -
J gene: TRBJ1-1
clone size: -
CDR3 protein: CASSVGVAEAFF
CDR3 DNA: TGTGCCAGCAGCGTGGGAGTCGCAGAAGCTTTCTTT

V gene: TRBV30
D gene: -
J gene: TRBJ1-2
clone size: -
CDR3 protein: CAWSRGLYGYTF
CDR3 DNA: TGTGCCTGGAGCAGGGGCCTCTATGGCTACACCTTC

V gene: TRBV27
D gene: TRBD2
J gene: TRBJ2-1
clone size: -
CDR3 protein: CASREYSGTSSYNEQFF
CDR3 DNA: TGTGCCAGCAGAGAATATAGCGGGACATCCTCCTACAATGAGCAGTTCTTC

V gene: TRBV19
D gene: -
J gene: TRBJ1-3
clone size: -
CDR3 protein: CASMFFAESTGGSGNTIYF
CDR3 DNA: TGTGCCAGTATGTTTTTTGCGGAGAGTACGGGGGGCTCTGGAAACACCATATATTTT

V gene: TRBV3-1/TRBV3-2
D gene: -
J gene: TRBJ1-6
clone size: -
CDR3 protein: CASSQSGGNSPLHF
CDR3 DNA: TGTGCCAGCAGCCAATCCGGGGGTAATTCACCCCTCCACTTT

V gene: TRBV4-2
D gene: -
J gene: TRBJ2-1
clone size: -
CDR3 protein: CASSQERDGSTSFFKDNEQFF
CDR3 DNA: TGTGCCAGCAGCCAAGAGCGGGATGGCAGTACTAGCTTCTTCAAAGACAATGAGCAGTTCTTC

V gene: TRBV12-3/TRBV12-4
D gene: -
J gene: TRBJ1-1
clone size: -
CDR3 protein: CASSLSMNTEAFF
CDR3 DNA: TGTGCCAGCAGTTTGAGCATGAACACTGAAGCTTTCTTT

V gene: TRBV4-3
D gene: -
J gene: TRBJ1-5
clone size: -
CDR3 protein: CASSQDISGTGIYRPQHF
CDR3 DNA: TGCGCCAGCAGCCAAGATATATCGGGAACAGGGATATATCGGCCCCAGCATTTT

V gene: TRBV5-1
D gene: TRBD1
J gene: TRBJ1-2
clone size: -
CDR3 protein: CASRPATGTVGGYTF
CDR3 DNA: TGCGCCAGCAGGCCCGCTACCGGGACAGTGGGTGGCTACACCTTC

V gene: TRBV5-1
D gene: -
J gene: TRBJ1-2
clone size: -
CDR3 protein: CASSEEVWGNGYTF
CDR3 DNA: TGCGCCAGCAGCGAGGAGGTCTGGGGTAATGGCTACACCTTC

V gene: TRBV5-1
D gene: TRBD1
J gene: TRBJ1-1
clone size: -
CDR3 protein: CASLNADREPLMNTEAFF
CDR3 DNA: TGCGCCAGCCTGAACGCAGACAGGGAACCTCTTATGAACACTGAAGCTTTCTTT

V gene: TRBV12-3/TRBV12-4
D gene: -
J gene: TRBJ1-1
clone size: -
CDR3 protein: CASSYMNTEAFF
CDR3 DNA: TGTGCCAGCAGTTACATGAACACTGAAGCTTTCTTT

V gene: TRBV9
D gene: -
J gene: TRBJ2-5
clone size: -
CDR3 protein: CASSPAGNQETQYF
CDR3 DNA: TGTGCCAGCAGCCCCGCTGGCAACCAAGAGACCCAGTACTTC

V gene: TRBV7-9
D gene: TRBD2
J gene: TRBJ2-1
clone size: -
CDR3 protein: CASSLAGGPQGEQFF
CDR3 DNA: TGTGCCAGCAGCTTAGCGGGAGGGCCTCAGGGTGAGCAGTTCTTC

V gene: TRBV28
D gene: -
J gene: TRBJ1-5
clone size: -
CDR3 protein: CASSIPRAVGNQPQHF
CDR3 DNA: TGTGCCAGCAGTATCCCTCGAGCGGTGGGCAATCAGCCCCAGCATTTT

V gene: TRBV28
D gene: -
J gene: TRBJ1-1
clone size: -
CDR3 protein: CASRTGGTRQAFF
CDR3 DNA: TGTGCCAGCAGAACCGGGGGGACCCGCCAAGCTTTCTTT

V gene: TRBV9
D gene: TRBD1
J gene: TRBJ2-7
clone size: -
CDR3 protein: CASSVAEGAIYEQYF
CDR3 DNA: TGTGCCAGCAGCGTAGCAGAGGGGGCCATCTACGAGCAGTACTTC

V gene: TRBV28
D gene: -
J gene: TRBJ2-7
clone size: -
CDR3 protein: CASSLGQSEQYF
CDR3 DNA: TGTGCCAGCAGTTTGGGACAATCCGAGCAGTACTTC

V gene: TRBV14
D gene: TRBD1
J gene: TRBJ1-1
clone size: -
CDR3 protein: CASSLWGNRGNTEAFF
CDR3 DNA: TGTGCCAGCAGCCTTTGGGGAAACAGGGGGAACACTGAAGCTTTCTTT

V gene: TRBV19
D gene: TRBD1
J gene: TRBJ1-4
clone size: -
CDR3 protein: CASSIGGTGSLKLFF
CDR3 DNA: TGTGCCAGTAGTATAGGGGGGACAGGGAGCTTAAAACTGTTTTTT

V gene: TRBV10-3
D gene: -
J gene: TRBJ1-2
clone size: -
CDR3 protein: CAITGDTNYGYTF
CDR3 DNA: TGTGCCATCACAGGGGACACTAACTATGGCTACACCTTC

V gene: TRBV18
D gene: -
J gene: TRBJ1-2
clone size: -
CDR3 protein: CASSPGTPKAGYTF
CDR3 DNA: TGTGCCAGCTCACCAGGGACACCGAAGGCTGGCTACACCTTC

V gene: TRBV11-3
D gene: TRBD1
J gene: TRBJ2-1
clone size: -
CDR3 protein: CASSLLGSGQGLDEQFF
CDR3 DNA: TGTGCCAGCAGCTTACTGGGGTCGGGACAGGGTCTGGATGAGCAGTTCTTC

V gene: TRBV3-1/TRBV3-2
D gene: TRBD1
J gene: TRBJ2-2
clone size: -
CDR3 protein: CASSPTGETGELFF
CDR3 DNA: TGTGCCAGCAGCCCGACAGGGGAGACCGGGGAGCTGTTTTTT

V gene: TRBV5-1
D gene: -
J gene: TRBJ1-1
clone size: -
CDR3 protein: CASSLGSLNTEAFF
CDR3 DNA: TGCGCCAGCAGCTTGGGGAGCTTGAACACTGAAGCTTTCTTT

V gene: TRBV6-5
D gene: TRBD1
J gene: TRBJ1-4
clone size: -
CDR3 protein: CASAAGTAGSEKLFF
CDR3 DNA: TGTGCCAGCGCGGCCGGGACAGCTGGGAGTGAAAAACTGTTTTTT

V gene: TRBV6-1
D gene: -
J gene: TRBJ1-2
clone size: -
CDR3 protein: CASSEGTGVSTNYGYTF
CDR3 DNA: TGTGCCAGCAGTGAGGGAACAGGTGTCTCTACTAACTATGGCTACACCTTC

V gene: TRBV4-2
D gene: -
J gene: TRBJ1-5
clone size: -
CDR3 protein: CASSQDLRGLQPQHF
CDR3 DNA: TGTGCCAGCAGCCAAGATTTGCGGGGGCTGCAGCCCCAGCATTTT

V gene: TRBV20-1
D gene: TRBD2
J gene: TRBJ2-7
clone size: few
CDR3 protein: CRLAGTYEQYF
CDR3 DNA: TGCAGACTAGCGGGGACCTACGAGCAGTACTTC

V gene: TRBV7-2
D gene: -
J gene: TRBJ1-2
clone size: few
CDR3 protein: CASSRDSNYGYTF
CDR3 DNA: TGTGCCAGCAGCCGAGACAGTAACTATGGCTACACCTTC

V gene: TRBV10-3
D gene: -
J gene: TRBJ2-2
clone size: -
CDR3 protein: CAISAKGVAGELFF
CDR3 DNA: TGTGCCATCAGTGCAAAAGGGGTAGCCGGGGAGCTGTTTTTT

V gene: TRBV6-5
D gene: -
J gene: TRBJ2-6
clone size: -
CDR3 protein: CASSYEGAGANVLTF
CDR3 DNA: TGTGCCAGCAGTTACGAGGGGGCTGGGGCCAACGTCCTGACTTTC

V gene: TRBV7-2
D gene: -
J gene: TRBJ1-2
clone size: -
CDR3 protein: CASSSNPNYGYTF
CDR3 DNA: TGTGCCAGCAGCTCCAATCCTAACTATGGCTACACCTTC

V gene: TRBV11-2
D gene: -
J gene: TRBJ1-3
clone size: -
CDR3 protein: CASKTSGNTIYF
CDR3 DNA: TGTGCCAGCAAGACATCTGGAAACACCATATATTTT